This TCR beta chain was sequenced during a study of cytomegalovirus exposure and HLA in healthy donors. Study findings and constraints: Later work associated 16,951 TCR beta sequences with HLA alleles at 0.05 false discovery rate.

Vbeta (60) and Jbeta (13) primers were used in the PCR. The assay was immunoSEQ multiplex PCR, and TCRdb's table has in-frame clones only and misses some. This table has approximately 72,000 clones, 78% appearing once. On this clone: Antigen: not known.

The CDR3 contains 16 residues. Germline-derived CDR1 and CDR2 are MNHEY and SVGAGI. The trim removed 2 bases at V and 3 bases at J, leaving 8 bases unmatched. The clonotype comes from a male donor in good health and CMV-seropositive. The sequenced sample was PBMCs. The genes are TRBV6-5 and TRBJ1-1; the match to TRBD1 covers 8 bases. Here the CDR3 reads CASSYNDRGRDTEAFF. For the CDR3, the DNA is TGTGCCAGCAGTTACAACGACAGGGGCCGGGACACTGAAGCTTTCTTT.